This T cell receptor beta chain was obtained from a study of neurological immune-mediated disorders. Regarding the study as a whole: HTLV-1-associated myelopathy ranked highest for TCR clonal expansion and multiple sclerosis lowest, beneath healthy controls.

It was by 5'RACE with 10-nucleotide random UMIs that the cDNA was made. TCRdb analysed the 5' RACE reads with MiXCR anew, one entry per CDR3 protein. Here the sample spans fewer than 20,000 distinct CDR3 sequences, around 9.7% being singletons. From germline, CDR1 is SEHNR and CDR2 FQNEAQ (reference sequence). CDR3 length equals 16 residues. Trimming took 1 base from V and 0 from J, leaving 11 bases between them. The group of healthy controls was made up of people who were blood bank volunteers in Maryland, USA. Libraries from sorted cells used roughly 960,000 T cells (CD4+ or CD8+). This clonotype was seen repeatedly, ten times or more. What it recognizes is unknown.

The sequence was collected from a man in his fifties in good health. V is TRBV7-9 and J is TRBJ2-3; D is uncertain. The specimen sequenced was CD8+ T cells from blood. The CDR3 region is CASSLGPGVSTDTQYF. As DNA, the CDR3 is TGTGCCAGCAGCTTAGGGCCGGGTGTGAGCACAGATACGCAGTATTTT.